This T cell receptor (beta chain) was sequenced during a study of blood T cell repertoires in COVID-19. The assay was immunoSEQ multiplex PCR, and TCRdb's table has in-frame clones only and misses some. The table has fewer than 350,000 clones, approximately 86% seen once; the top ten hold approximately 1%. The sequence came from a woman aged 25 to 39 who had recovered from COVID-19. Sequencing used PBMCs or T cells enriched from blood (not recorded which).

The DNA for the CDR3 is TGCGCCAGCGGACACTTAGGACAGTCCTACAATGAGCAGTTCTTC. This sequence encodes CASGHLGQSYNEQFF. The V call is TRBV5-1, the J call TRBJ2-1, with D maybe TRBD1 (6 bases). The CDR3 totals 15 residues. Germline CDR1 is SGHRS and CDR2 is YFSETQ. V shed 7 bases and J shed 1 base, with 15 bases lying between them.